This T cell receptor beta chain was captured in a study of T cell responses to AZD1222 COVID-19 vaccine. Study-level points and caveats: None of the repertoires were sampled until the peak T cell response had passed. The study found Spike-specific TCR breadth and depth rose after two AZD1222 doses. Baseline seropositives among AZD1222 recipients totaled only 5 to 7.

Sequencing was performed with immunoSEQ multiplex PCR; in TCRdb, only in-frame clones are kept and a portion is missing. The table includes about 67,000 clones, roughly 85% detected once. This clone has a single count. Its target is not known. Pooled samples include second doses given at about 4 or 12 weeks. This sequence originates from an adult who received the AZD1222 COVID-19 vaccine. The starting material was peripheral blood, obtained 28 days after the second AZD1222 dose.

Written as DNA, the CDR3 is TGTGCCAGCAGTGCCACAGGGGCAGGGGCCAACGTCCTGACTTTC. It is translated as CASSATGAGANVLTF. This chain connects TRBV9 to TRBJ2-6; 7 nucleotides match TRBD1. Germline loops: CDR1 SGDLS, CDR2 YYNGEE. Germline trimming cut 5 bases from V and 4 bases from J; bases unmatched to any gene: 6. There are 15 residues in the CDR3.